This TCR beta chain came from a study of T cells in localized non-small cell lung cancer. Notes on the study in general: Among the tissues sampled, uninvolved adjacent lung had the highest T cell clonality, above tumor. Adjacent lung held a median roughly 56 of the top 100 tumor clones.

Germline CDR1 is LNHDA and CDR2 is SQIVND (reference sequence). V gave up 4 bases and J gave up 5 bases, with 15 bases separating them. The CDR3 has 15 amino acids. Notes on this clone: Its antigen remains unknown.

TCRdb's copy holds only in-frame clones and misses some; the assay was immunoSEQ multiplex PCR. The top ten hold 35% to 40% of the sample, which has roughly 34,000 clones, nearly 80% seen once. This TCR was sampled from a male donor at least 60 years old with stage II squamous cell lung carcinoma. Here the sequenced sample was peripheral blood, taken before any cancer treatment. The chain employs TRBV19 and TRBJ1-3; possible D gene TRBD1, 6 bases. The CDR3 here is CASSREVGQRNTIYF. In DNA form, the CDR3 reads TGTGCCAGTAGTAGGGAAGTTGGACAGAGAAACACCATATATTTT. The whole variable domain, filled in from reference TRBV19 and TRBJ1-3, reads DGGITQSPKYLFRKEGQNVTLSCEQNLNHDAMYWYRQDPGQGLRLIYYSQIVNDFQKGDIAEGYSVSREKKESFPLTVTSAQKNPTAFYLCASSREVGQRNTIYFGEGSWLTVV.